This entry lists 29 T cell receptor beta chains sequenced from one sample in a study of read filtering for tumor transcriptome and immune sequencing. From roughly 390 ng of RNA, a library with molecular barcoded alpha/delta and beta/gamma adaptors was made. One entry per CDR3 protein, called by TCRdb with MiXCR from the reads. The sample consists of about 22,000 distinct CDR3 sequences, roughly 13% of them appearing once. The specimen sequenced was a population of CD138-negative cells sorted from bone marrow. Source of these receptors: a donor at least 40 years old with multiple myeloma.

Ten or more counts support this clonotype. As DNA, the CDR3 is TGCAGTGCTAGAACAGAGAGCAATCAGCCCCAGCATTTT. This encodes CSARTESNQPQHF. V and J are TRBV20-1 and TRBJ1-5; no clear D gene. V lost 2 bases and J lost 1, with 6 bases in between. The CDR3 is made up of 13 amino acids. Germline assignment: CDR1 DFQATT and CDR2 SNEGSKA (reference sequence).

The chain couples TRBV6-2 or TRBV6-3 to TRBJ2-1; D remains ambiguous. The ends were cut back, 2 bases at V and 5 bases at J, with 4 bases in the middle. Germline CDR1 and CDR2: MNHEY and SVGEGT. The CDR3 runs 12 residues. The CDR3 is CASSYGNNEQFF. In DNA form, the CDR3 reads TGTGCCAGCAGTTACGGGAACAATGAGCAGTTCTTC.

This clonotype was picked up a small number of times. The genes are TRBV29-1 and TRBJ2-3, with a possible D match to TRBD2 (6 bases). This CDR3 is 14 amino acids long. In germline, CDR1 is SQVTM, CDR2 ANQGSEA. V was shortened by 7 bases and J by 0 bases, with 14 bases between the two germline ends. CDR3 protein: CSGGTVTSTDTQYF. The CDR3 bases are TGCAGCGGCGGGACGGTCACTAGCACAGATACGCAGTATTTT.

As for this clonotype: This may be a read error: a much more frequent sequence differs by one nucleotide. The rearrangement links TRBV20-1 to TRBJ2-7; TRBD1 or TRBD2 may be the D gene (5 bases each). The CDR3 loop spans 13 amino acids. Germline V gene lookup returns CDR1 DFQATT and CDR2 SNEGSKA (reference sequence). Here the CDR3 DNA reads TGCAGAGCTAGAGGGGTCAGGTTGCACGAGCAGTACTTC. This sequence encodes CRARGVRLHEQYF.

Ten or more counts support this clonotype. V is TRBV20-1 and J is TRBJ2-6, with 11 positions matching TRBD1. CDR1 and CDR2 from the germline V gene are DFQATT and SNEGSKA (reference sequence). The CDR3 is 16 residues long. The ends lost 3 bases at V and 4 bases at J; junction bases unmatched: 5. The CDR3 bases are TGCAGTGCTAGTGGGACAGGGGGGAGGGGGGCCAACGTCCTGACTTTC. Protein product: CSASGTGGRGANVLTF.

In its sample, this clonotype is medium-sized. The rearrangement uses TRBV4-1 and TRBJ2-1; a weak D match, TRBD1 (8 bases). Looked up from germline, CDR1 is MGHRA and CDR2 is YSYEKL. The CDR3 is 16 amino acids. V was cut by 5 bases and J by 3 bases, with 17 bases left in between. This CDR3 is CASSLRTGRGYNEQFF. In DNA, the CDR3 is TGCGCCAGCAGCTTACGGACAGGGAGGGGCTACAATGAGCAGTTCTTC.

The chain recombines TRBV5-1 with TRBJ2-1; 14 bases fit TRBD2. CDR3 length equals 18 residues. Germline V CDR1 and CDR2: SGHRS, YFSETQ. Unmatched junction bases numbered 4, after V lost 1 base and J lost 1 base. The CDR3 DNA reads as TGCGCCAGCAGCTTGTCCGGGACTAGCGGGAGTTCCTACAATGAGCAGTTCTTC. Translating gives CASSLSGTSGSSYNEQFF.

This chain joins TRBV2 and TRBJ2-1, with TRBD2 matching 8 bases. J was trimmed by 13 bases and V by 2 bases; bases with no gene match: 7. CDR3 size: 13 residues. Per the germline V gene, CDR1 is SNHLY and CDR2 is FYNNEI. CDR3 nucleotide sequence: TGTGCCAGCAGTGAAACGGTTAGCGGGACTCAGTTCTTC. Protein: CASSETVSGTQFF.

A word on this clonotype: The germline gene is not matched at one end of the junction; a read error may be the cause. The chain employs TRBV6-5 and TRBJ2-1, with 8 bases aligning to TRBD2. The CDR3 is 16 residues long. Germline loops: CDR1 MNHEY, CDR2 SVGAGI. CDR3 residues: CASSRSGSGRHNEQLF. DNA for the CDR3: TGTGCCAGCAGTCGCTCCGGGAGCGGGAGACACAATGAGCAGCTCTTC.

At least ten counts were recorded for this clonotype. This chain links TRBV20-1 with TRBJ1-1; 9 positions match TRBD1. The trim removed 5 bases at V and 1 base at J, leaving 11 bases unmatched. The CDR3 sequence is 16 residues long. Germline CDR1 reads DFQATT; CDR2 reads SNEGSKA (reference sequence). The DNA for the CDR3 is TGCAGTGCTCCCCGACAGGGGGGACAGGGGAACACTGAAGCTTTCTTT. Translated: CSAPRQGGQGNTEAFF.

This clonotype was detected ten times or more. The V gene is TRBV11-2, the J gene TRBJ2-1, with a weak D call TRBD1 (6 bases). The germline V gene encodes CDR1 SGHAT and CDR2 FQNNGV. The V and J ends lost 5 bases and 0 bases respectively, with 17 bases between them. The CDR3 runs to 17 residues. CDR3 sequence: CASSPRGSLDSYNEQFF. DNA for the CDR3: TGTGCCAGCAGCCCAAGGGGGAGCCTAGACTCCTACAATGAGCAGTTCTTC.

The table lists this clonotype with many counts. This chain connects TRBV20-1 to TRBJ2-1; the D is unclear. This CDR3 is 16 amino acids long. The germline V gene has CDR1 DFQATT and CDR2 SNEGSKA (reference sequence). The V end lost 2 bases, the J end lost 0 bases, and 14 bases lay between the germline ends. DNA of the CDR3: TGCAGTGCTAGATTGGTGGCCCCGAGCTCCTACAATGAGCAGTTCTTC. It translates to CSARLVAPSSYNEQFF.

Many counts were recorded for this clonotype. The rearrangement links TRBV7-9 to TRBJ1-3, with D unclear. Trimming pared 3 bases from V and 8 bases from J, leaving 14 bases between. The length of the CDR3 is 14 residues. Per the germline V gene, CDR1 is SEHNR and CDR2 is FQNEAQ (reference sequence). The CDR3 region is CASSFDTFLDTIYF. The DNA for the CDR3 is TGTGCCAGCAGCTTCGACACCTTCCTGGACACCATATATTTT.

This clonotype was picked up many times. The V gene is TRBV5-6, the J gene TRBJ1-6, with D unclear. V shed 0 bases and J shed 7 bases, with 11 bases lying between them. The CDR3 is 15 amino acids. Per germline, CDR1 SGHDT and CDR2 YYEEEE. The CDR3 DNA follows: TGTGCCAGCAGCTTGGGGGTTACCTGGAATTCACCCCTCCACTTT. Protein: CASSLGVTWNSPLHF.

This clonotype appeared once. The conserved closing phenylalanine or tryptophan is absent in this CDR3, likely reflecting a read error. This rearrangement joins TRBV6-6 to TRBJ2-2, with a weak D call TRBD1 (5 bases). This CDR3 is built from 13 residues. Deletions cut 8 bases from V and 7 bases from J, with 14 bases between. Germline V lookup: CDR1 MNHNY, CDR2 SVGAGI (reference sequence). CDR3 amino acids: CASCWQGIGELFS. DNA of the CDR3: TGTGCCAGCTGTTGGCAGGGAATCGGGGAGCTGTTTTCT.

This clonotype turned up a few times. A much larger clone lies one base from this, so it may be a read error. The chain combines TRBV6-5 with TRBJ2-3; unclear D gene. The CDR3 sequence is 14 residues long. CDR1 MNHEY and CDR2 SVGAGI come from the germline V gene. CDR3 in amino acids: CASSYSQLTDTQCF. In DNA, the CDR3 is TGTGCCAGCAGTTACAGCCAGCTCACAGATACGCAGTGTTTT.

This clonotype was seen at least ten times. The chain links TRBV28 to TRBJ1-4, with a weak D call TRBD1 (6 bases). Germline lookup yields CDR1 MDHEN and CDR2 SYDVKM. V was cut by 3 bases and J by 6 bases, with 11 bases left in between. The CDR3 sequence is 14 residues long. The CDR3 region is CASSFSGGDEKLFF. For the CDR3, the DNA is TGTGCCAGCAGTTTTTCGGGGGGCGATGAAAAACTGTTTTTT.

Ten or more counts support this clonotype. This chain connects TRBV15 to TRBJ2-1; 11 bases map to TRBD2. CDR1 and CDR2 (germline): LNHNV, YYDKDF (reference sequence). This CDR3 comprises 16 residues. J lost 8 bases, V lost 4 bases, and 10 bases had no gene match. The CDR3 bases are TGTGCCACCAGCATCGGTAGCGGGAGGGCCAACGATGAGCAGTTCTTC. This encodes CATSIGSGRANDEQFF.

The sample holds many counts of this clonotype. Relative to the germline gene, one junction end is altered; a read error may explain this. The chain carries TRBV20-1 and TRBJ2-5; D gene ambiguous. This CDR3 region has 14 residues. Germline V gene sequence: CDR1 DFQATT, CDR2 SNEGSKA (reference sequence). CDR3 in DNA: TGCAGTGCTAGGTCCTCGACGGAGAAAGAGATCCAGTACTTC. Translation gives CSARSSTEKEIQYF.

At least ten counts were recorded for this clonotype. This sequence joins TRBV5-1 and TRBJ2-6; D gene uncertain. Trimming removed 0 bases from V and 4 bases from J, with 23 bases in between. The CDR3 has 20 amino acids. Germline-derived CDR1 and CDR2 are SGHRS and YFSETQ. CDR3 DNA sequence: TGCGCCAGCAGCTTGGGTGAGGCGACACTAAGGTTGTTAGGGGCCAACGTCCTGACTTTC. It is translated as CASSLGEATLRLLGANVLTF. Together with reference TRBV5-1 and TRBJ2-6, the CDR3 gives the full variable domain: KAGVTQTPRYLIKTRGQQVTLSCSPISGHRSVSWYQQTPGQGLQFLFEYFSETQRNKGNFPGRFSGRQFSNSRSEMNVSTLELGDSALYLCASSLGEATLRLLGANVLTFGAGSRLTVL.

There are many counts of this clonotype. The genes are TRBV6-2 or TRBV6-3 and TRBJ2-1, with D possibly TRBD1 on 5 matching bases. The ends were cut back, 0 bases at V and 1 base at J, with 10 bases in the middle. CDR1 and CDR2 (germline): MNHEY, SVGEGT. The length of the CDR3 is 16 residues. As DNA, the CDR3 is TGTGCCAGCAGTTACTCGCCAGGGTATTCCTACAATGAGCAGTTCTTC. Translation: CASSYSPGYSYNEQFF.

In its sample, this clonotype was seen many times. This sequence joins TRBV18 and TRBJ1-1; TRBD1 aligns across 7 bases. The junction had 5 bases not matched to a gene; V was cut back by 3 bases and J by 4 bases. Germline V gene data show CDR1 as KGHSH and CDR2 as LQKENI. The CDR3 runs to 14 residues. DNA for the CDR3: TGTGCCAGCTCACCCGACAGGGCCAGCACTGAAGCTTTCTTT. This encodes CASSPDRASTEAFF.

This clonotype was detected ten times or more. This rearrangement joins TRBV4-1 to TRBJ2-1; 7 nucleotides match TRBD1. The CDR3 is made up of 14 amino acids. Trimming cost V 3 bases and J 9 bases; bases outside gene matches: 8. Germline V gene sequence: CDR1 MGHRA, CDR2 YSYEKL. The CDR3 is CASSQIGTEVEQFF. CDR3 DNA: TGCGCCAGCAGCCAGATCGGGACAGAGGTTGAGCAGTTCTTC.

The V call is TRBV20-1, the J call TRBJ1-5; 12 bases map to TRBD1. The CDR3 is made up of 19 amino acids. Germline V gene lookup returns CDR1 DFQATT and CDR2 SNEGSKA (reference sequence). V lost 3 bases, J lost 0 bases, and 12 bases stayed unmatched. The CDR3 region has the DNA TGCAGTGCTAGTGTACTCCCGGGACAGGGGGCTCGTAGCAATCAGCCCCAGCATTTT. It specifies CSASVLPGQGARSNQPQHF.

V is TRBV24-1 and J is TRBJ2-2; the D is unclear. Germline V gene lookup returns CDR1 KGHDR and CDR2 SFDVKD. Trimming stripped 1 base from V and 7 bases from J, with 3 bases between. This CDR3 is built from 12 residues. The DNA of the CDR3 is TGTGCCACCAGTGATTTCGGCGGGGAGCTGTTTTTT. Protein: CATSDFGGELFF.

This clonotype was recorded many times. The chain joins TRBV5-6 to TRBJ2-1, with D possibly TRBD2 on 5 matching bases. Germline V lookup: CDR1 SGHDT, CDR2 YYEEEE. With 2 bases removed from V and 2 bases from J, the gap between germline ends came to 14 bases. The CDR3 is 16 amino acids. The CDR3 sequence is CASSLADHHPYNEQFF. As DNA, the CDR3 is TGTGCCAGCAGCTTAGCGGACCATCACCCCTACAATGAGCAGTTCTTC.

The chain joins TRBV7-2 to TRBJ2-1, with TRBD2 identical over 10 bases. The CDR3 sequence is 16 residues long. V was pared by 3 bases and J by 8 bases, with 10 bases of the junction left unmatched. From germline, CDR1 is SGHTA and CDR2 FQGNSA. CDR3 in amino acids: CASSFGRSGTSDEQFF. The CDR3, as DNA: TGTGCCAGCAGCTTTGGCCGCTCCGGGACTAGCGATGAGCAGTTCTTC.

CDR3 bases: TGCGCCAGCAGCTTGGAACTAGCGGGAGGACCAGAGACCCAGTACTTC. This sequence encodes CASSLELAGGPETQYF. The chain employs TRBV5-1 and TRBJ2-5; 12 nucleotides match TRBD2. V dropped 0 bases and J dropped 4; count of bases not matched to a gene: 4. Germline-derived CDR1 and CDR2 are SGHRS and YFSETQ. This CDR3 spans 16 amino acids.

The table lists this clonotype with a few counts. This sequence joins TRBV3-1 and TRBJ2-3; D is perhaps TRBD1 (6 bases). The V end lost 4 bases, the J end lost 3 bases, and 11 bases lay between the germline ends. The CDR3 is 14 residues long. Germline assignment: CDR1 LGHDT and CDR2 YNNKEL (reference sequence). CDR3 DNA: TGTGCCAGCAGCCGACGGCAGGGGACAGATACGCAGTATTTT. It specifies CASSRRQGTDTQYF.